What follows describes a single T cell receptor (beta chain). Assay: immunoSEQ multiplex PCR; the TCRdb copy retains only in-frame clones and omits some. The sample yields fewer than 150,000 clones, approximately 85% seen once. The data are from a study of blood T cell repertoires in COVID-19. Study in general: COVID-19 samples, acute and convalescent, were from the United States, Italy and Spain.

CDR1 and CDR2 (germline): MRHNA, SNTAGT. This CDR3 region has 14 residues. V shed 6 bases and J 6 bases; nucleotides not matched to a gene: 7. This chain joins TRBV6-4 and TRBJ2-1, with 8 bases matching TRBD1. The sequence was obtained from a human donor in a cohort sampled during active COVID-19. Specimen: peripheral blood. In nucleotides, the CDR3 is TGTGCCAGCAGAGCCGGGACAGGAAGCAATGAGCAGTTCTTC. Protein: CASRAGTGSNEQFF.